This passage covers 9 T cell receptor beta chains from one sample sequenced in a study of CD8+ T cells in alopecia areata. Isolated RNA was reverse transcribed into cDNA used as the sequencing template. The data were produced by immunoSEQ multiplex PCR, yet TCRdb's version contains in-frame clones alone and is incomplete. The data contain about 160,000 clones, about two thirds of them singletons. Specified treatment: oral pan-JAK inhibitor, 5-10 mg twice daily. The input for sequencing was CD4+ T cells sorted from blood, taken at week 4, from a patient treated with tofacitinib. All receptors derive from a human donor with alopecia areata.

The gene calls are TRBV30 and TRBJ1-4; D is ambiguous. Trimming removed 2 bases at V and 10 bases at J, with 14 bases between. Germline V CDR1 and CDR2: GTSNPN, SVGIG (reference sequence). There are 13 residues in the CDR3. The CDR3 region has the DNA TGTGCCTGGAGTCCTACTAGGCAAGGAAAACTGTTTTTT. Its translation is CAWSPTRQGKLFF.

The genes are TRBV7-2 and TRBJ1-1; D gene uncertain. This CDR3 has 15 amino acids. CDR1 is SGHTA, CDR2 FQGNSA, per germline. The V end lost 5 bases, the J end lost 1 base, and 14 bases lay between the germline ends. The CDR3 reads CASSPRGLPNTEAFF. The CDR3 DNA reads TGTGCCAGCAGCCCGCGCGGACTACCGAACACTGAAGCTTTCTTT.

The chain couples TRBV14 to TRBJ1-6; D ambiguous. The CDR3 extends over 15 amino acids. Germline CDR1 reads SGHDN; CDR2 reads FVKESK. The V gene lost 0 bases and the J gene lost 7 bases, with 10 bases spanning the gap. This CDR3 is CASSQDLAGNSPLHF. The CDR3 nucleotides are TGTGCCAGCAGCCAAGATCTGGCTGGGAATTCACCCCTCCACTTT.

The chain is built from TRBV7-2 and TRBJ2-3, with 13 nucleotides matching TRBD2. With V trimmed by 5 bases and J by 6 bases, 8 bases remained unmatched. In germline, CDR1 is SGHTA, CDR2 FQGNSA. CDR3 length: 16 residues. CDR3 DNA sequence: TGTGCCAGCAGCCGCACTAGCGGGGGGGGCCCCGATACGCAGTATTTT. It codes for CASSRTSGGGPDTQYF. The complete variable domain, with remaining parts taken from reference TRBV7-2 and TRBJ2-3, reads GAGVSQSPSNKVTEKGKDVELRCDPISGHTALYWYRQSLGQGLEFLIYFQGNSAPDKSGLPSDRFSAERTGGSVSTLTIQRTQQEDSAVYLCASSRTSGGGPDTQYFGPGTRLTVL.

In its sample, this clone was seen a few times. This sequence joins TRBV4-2 and TRBJ2-5; TRBD2 matches at 8 bases. There are 16 residues in the CDR3. Germline V gene lookup returns CDR1 LGHNA and CDR2 YNFKEQ. V gave up 2 bases and J gave up 3 bases; unmatched junction bases: 8. The CDR3 region is CASSQSPVAGKETQYF. The DNA of the CDR3 is TGTGCCAGCAGCCAAAGTCCGGTAGCGGGGAAAGAGACCCAGTACTTC.

CDR3 DNA: TGTGCCTGGAGTGTACGACGGGGAGCCGGGGAGCTGTTTTTT. Translating it yields CAWSVRRGAGELFF. The chain uses TRBV30 and TRBJ2-2; tentatively, D is TRBD2 (5 bases). Germline lookup yields CDR1 GTSNPN and CDR2 SVGIG (reference sequence). Trimming took off 0 bases at V and 6 bases at J, with 11 bases between the two ends. The CDR3 runs 14 residues.

In this sample, this clone turned up once. V usage is TRBV9 and J usage is TRBJ2-4; D may be TRBD2 (5 bases). The CDR3 covers 14 residues. In germline, CDR1 is SGDLS, CDR2 YYNGEE. The ends were cut back, 0 bases at V and 5 bases at J, with 9 bases in the middle. CDR3 bases: TGTGCCAGCAGCGTAGGAGGGCGACAAAACATTCAGTACTTC. Translating it yields CASSVGGRQNIQYF.

The chain has TRBV4-1 and TRBJ2-3; 9 nucleotides agree with TRBD1. The CDR3 runs 15 residues. Trimming cost V 5 bases and J 2 bases; bases outside gene matches: 5. Germline lookup yields CDR1 MGHRA and CDR2 YSYEKL. CDR3 DNA sequence: TGCGCCAGCAGCAAAGGACAGGGGATCACAGATACGCAGTATTTT. This gives the protein CASSKGQGITDTQYF.

The chain uses TRBV6-5 and TRBJ2-5; 7 bases agree with TRBD1. V dropped 0 bases and J dropped 2; count of bases not matched to a gene: 0. The V gene's germline CDR1 is MNHEY and CDR2 SVGAGI. The CDR3 runs to 14 residues. The DNA for the CDR3 is TGTGCCAGCAGTTACTCGGGACAGCAAGAGACCCAGTACTTC. Protein sequence: CASSYSGQQETQYF.